Listed below are T cell receptor beta chains from one sample, sequenced in a study of T cell responses to AZD1222 COVID-19 vaccine. Libraries were prepared by immunoSEQ multiplex PCR; TCRdb keeps only in-frame clonotypes and omits some of them. This sample has 50,000 to 60,000 clones, with around 80% found just once. This sample comprised peripheral blood, obtained 28 days after the second AZD1222 dose. These receptors were collected from an adult who received the AZD1222 COVID-19 vaccine. CDR3s include the opening cysteine and the closing phenylalanine or tryptophan. The D gene is left open where the match is weak. Clone size is stated in some rows and not others, as once, few, many or a class when expanded.

TRBV7-2	-	-	TRBJ2-2	TGTGCCAGCAGCTTAGTTGCCACGAACACCGGGGAGCTGTTTTTT	CASSLVATNTGELFF
TRBV12-3/TRBV12-4	-	-	TRBJ2-1	TGTGCCAGCATCCCTGCCGGGGGTGAGCAGTTCTTC	CASIPAGGEQFF
TRBV7-9	-	-	TRBJ1-1	TGTGCCAGCAGCCCTCTTCCGGGGCGTGAAGCTTTCTTT	CASSPLPGREAFF
TRBV28	-	-	TRBJ2-7	TGTGCCAGCAGTTTCTGGGGGGCCCCCTCCGAGCAGTACTTC	CASSFWGAPSEQYF
TRBV28	-	-	TRBJ2-4	TGTGCCAGCAGTTCAGCAGAGAACATTCAGTACTTC	CASSSAENIQYF
TRBV6-2/TRBV6-3	few	-	TRBJ2-3	TGTGCCAGCAGCCAGAACACAGATACGCAGTATTTT	CASSQNTDTQYF
TRBV9	-	TRBD2	TRBJ2-3	TGTGCCAGCAGCGTGACTAGTAACGGGGGGTTAGATACGCAGTATTTT	CASSVTSNGGLDTQYF
TRBV7-2	-	-	TRBJ2-6	TGTGCCAGCAGCTTAGGACCTCGTTCTGGGGCCAACGTCCTGACTTTC	CASSLGPRSGANVLTF
TRBV5-4	-	-	TRBJ2-1	TGTGCCAGCAGTCCCAAGGCCTCTTACAATGAGCAGTTCTTC	CASSPKASYNEQFF
TRBV28	-	-	TRBJ2-2	TGTGCCAGCAGTTCAGGACAGTTGTACACCGGGGAGCTGTTTTTT	CASSSGQLYTGELFF
TRBV6-5	-	-	TRBJ1-2	TGTGCCAGCAGTTACTCCTGGGGGACCTATGGCTACACCTTC	CASSYSWGTYGYTF
TRBV6-5	few	TRBD1	TRBJ1-5	TGTGCCAGCACTATCCGGGACAGAGATCAGCCCCAGCATTTT	CASTIRDRDQPQHF
TRBV29-1	-	TRBD2	TRBJ2-7	TGCAGCGTTGCTAGCGGGAGGAGCTCCTACGAGCAGTACTTC	CSVASGRSSYEQYF
TRBV6-5	-	-	TRBJ2-6	TGTGCCAGCAGAGGGTGGGGCTCTGGGGCCAACGTCCTGACTTTC	CASRGWGSGANVLTF
TRBV2	-	-	TRBJ1-4	TGTGCCAGCAGGTCCGGGAACAACGAAAAACTGTTTTTT	CASRSGNNEKLFF
TRBV19	-	-	TRBJ1-4	TGTGCCAGTACTCCTCTCGGTCTCGCAACTAATGAAAAACTGTTTTTT	CASTPLGLATNEKLFF
TRBV7-2	-	-	TRBJ2-5	TGTGCCAGCAGCTATTACGCGGCTCAAGAGACCCAGTACTTC	CASSYYAAQETQYF
TRBV5-1	-	TRBD1	TRBJ1-1	TGCGCCAGCAGCTTGGGTCCGACAGGGTCGAGCACTGAAGCTTTCTTT	CASSLGPTGSSTEAFF
TRBV29-1	-	-	TRBJ2-5	TGCAGCGTTGAAGATGGGGCGAAAGAGACCCAGTACTTC	CSVEDGAKETQYF
TRBV7-3	-	-	TRBJ2-5	TGTGCCAGCAGCTCGGGCCCCCAAGAGACCCAGTACTTC	CASSSGPQETQYF
TRBV27	-	-	TRBJ1-6	TGTGCCAGCAGTTTATATAATTCACCCCTCCACTTT	CASSLYNSPLHF
TRBV5-1	once	-	TRBJ2-2	TGCGCCAGCAGCTTTGAACAGGGTACCGGGGAGCTGTTTTTT	CASSFEQGTGELFF
TRBV7-2	-	-	TRBJ2-3	TGTGCCAGCAGCTTAGGTAGGGGGAGGGCAGATACGCAGTATTTT	CASSLGRGRADTQYF
TRBV6-2/TRBV6-3	-	-	TRBJ2-5	TGTGCCAGCAGTTACCAGGGACTCGCGCAAGAGACCCAGTACTTC	CASSYQGLAQETQYF
TRBV18	-	-	TRBJ1-4	TGTGCCAGCTCACAGTTGGCTAATGAAAAACTGTTTTTT	CASSQLANEKLFF
TRBV5-1	-	TRBD2	TRBJ2-1	TGCGCCAGCAGCCCCGGGGGGGCCTATGAGCAGTTCTTC	CASSPGGAYEQFF
TRBV19	once	-	TRBJ2-3	TGTGCCAGTAGCCAAGGGGCGAGAGATACGCAGTATTTT	CASSQGARDTQYF
TRBV29-1	-	-	TRBJ1-2	TGCAGCGTTGAGGAGGGAGGCTCCTATGGCTTTTACACCTTC	CSVEEGGSYGFYTF